This entry lists 31 T cell receptor beta chains sequenced from one sample in a study of T cell repertoires in cytomegalovirus infection. Using its own MiXCR run on the reads, TCRdb lists one record per CDR3 protein. Here the sample spans hundreds of thousands of distinct CDR3 sequences, 20% to 25% being singletons. Material: CD8+ T cells from PBMCs. Receptor source: a human donor in good health (CMV status not recorded). Some clones in this sample may be carry-over from other donors' samples.

Ten or more counts support this clonotype. The chain employs TRBV4-1 and TRBJ2-7; weak D call: TRBD2 (7 bases). The CDR3 spans 16 residues. The V gene lost 4 bases and the J gene lost 2 bases, with 18 bases spanning the gap. Germline CDR1 and CDR2: MGHRA and YSYEKL. CDR3 residues: CASSRTRGGAPYEQYF. CDR3 nucleotides: TGCGCCAGCAGCCGTACCAGGGGAGGGGCACCCTACGAGCAGTACTTC.

Ten or more counts support this clonotype. V is TRBV7-2 and J is TRBJ2-5, with 8 bases identical to TRBD2. The CDR3 runs to 15 residues. In germline, CDR1 is SGHTA, CDR2 FQGNSA. V gave up 7 bases and J gave up 5 bases; unmatched junction bases: 12. The CDR3: CASTPREGGGETQYF. In DNA form, the CDR3 reads TGTGCCAGCACCCCTCGGGAGGGGGGCGGGGAGACCCAGTACTTC.

V gene TRBV6-2 or TRBV6-3 combines with J gene TRBJ1-1; D is perhaps TRBD1 (5 bases). The CDR3 extends over 13 amino acids. Germline V gene sequence: CDR1 MNHEY, CDR2 SVGEGT. Trimming pared 5 bases from V and 4 bases from J, leaving 11 bases between. As DNA, the CDR3 is TGTGCCAGCAGTCGTCGGACAAGCACTGAAGCTTTCTTT. Its protein is CASSRRTSTEAFF.

There are many counts of this clonotype. The chain recombines TRBV7-8 with TRBJ2-7; the D is unclear. Trimming pared 2 bases from V and 3 bases from J, leaving 2 bases between. The germline gives CDR1 SGHVS, CDR2 FQNEAQ. The length of the CDR3 is 11 residues. The CDR3 nucleotides are TGTGCCAGCAGCTTACACTACGAGCAGTACGTC. This codes for CASSLHYEQYV.

This clonotype was observed at least ten times. The chain links TRBV7-2 to TRBJ1-1; weak D call: TRBD1 (6 bases). The CDR3 totals 15 residues. V dropped 1 base and J dropped 5 bases, with 14 bases sitting between them. CDR1 is SGHTA and CDR2 is FQGNSA in the germline V gene. Here the CDR3 reads CASSLGSQGRTEAFF. The CDR3, as DNA: TGTGCCAGCAGCTTAGGGTCACAGGGAAGAACTGAAGCTTTCTTT.

A note on this clonotype: Being one base from a much bigger clone, this may be a read error. CDR3 nucleotides: TGTGCCAGCAGCCAGGGACTAGCGGGGTCCTACGAGCAGTACGTC. The encoded protein is CASSQGLAGSYEQYV. The J gene is TRBJ2-7, the V gene TRBV3-1, with 13 bases aligning to TRBD2. The germline CDR1 and CDR2 sequences are LGHDT and YNNKEL (reference sequence). The CDR3 consists of 15 residues. V lost 3 bases and J lost 1; bases outside the gene matches: 0.

This clonotype was found many times. V gene TRBV7-2 combines with J gene TRBJ1-2; possible D gene TRBD1, 5 bases. V gave up 5 bases and J gave up 6 bases, with 19 bases separating them. The CDR3 consists of 15 residues. Germline V gene lookup returns CDR1 SGHTA and CDR2 FQGNSA. The CDR3 loop reads CASSPWGTPADGYTF. CDR3 nucleotide sequence: TGTGCCAGCAGCCCCTGGGGCACCCCAGCGGATGGCTACACCTTC.

This clonotype was counted a few times. The chain carries TRBV6-1 and TRBJ2-2; TRBD1 agrees at 7 bases. J gave up 2 bases and V 6 bases, and 12 bases lay outside the gene matches. There are 17 residues in the CDR3. The V gene's germline CDR1 is MNHNS and CDR2 SASEGT. The CDR3 loop reads CASRYNAGTVNTGELFF. CDR3 bases: TGTGCCAGCAGGTATAATGCCGGGACAGTCAACACCGGGGAGCTGTTTTTT.

This clonotype was picked up a small number of times. The chain employs TRBV10-3 and TRBJ2-1, with TRBD1 identical over 9 bases. This CDR3 contains 15 residues. V shed 6 bases, J shed 3 bases, and the junction held 6 bases outside the gene matches. CDR1 is ENHRY, CDR2 SYGVKD, per germline. The CDR3 nucleotides are TGTGCCATCAGCAAGACAGGGGGAGACTACAATGAGCAGTTCTTC. As protein: CAISKTGGDYNEQFF.

In regard to this clonotype: This could be a read error, since a much larger clone is one nucleotide away. This chain joins TRBV28 and TRBJ2-1; TRBD2 agrees at 8 bases. The CDR3 is 13 residues long. V dropped 11 bases and J dropped 8; count of bases not matched to a gene: 11. Germline lookup yields CDR1 MDHEN and CDR2 SYDVKM. The CDR3, as DNA: TGTGCCGGCACTGGGGCGGGGGGCGATGAGCAGTTCTTC. Protein: CAGTGAGGDEQFF.

The chain has TRBV6-1 and TRBJ1-1; D is uncertain. This CDR3 is built from 13 residues. The ends were cut back, 8 bases at V and 3 bases at J, with 13 bases in the middle. Germline-derived CDR1 and CDR2 are MNHNS and SASEGT. The CDR3 spells CASSTEVYTEAFF. CDR3 DNA: TGTGCCAGCTCCACAGAGGTGTACACTGAAGCTTTCTTT.

The rearrangement links TRBV6-6 to TRBJ1-2; no clear D. V dropped 4 bases and J dropped 6 bases, with 12 bases sitting between them. The CDR3 loop spans 13 amino acids. Germline CDR1 and CDR2: MNHNY and SVGAGI (reference sequence). CDR3 residues: CASSFLPLDGYTF. The CDR3 DNA reads as TGTGCCAGCAGTTTCCTGCCGCTTGATGGCTACACCTTC.

In this sample, this clonotype turned up many times. The V and J genes are TRBV7-9 and TRBJ1-3, with a weak D call TRBD1 (6 bases). CDR1 is SEHNR and CDR2 is FQNEAQ in the germline V gene (reference sequence). The CDR3 totals 16 residues. V lost 5 bases and J lost 7, with 21 bases in between. The CDR3 DNA reads as TGTGCCAGCAGCGGATCCGGGGGCGCTCTGAGGAACACCATATATTTT. It codes for CASSGSGGALRNTIYF. Full variable domain (remainder filled in from reference TRBV7-9 and TRBJ1-3): DTGVSQNPRHKITKRGQNVTFRCDPISEHNRLYWYRQTLGQGPEFLTYFQNEAQLEKSRLLSDRFSAERPKGSFSTLEIQRTEQGDSAMYLCASSGSGGALRNTIYFGEGSWLTVV.

Only a few counts were recorded for this clonotype. The chain uses TRBV20-1 and TRBJ2-5, with TRBD2 matching over 8 bases. The V and J ends lost 2 bases and 5 bases, in that order; junction bases with no gene match: 16. Germline values: CDR1 DFQATT, CDR2 SNEGSKA (reference sequence). The CDR3 contains 17 residues. CDR3 in DNA: TGCAGTGCTAGATCGCGTGAGCGCGGGGGGAAAAGTGAGACCCAGTACTTC. It translates to CSARSRERGGKSETQYF.

This clonotype was seen ten or more times. V and J are TRBV10-3 and TRBJ1-2; D is uncertain. Trimming removed 5 bases at V and 0 bases at J, with 16 bases between. The CDR3 sequence is 16 residues long. Germline lookup yields CDR1 ENHRY and CDR2 SYGVKD. Here the CDR3 DNA reads TGTGCCATCAGTTACGGGTCTTCGGCGGCTAACTATGGCTACACCTTC. It is translated as CAISYGSSAANYGYTF.

On this clonotype itself: A junction boundary mismatches the germline segment, possibly from a read error. V and J are TRBV6-2 or TRBV6-3 and TRBJ2-1, with D unresolved. Germline values: CDR1 MNHEY, CDR2 SVGEGT. The CDR3 is 13 residues long. In DNA form, the CDR3 reads TGTGCCAACAGTTATTCCCAGTACAATGAGCAGTTCTTC. Protein sequence: CANSYSQYNEQFF.

The gene calls are TRBV7-9 and TRBJ2-1, with TRBD2 matching over 9 bases. The ends lost 4 bases at V and 10 bases at J; junction bases unmatched: 8. Germline V CDR1 and CDR2: SEHNR, FQNEAQ (reference sequence). The CDR3 loop spans 14 amino acids. The CDR3 sequence: CASSSAGGWREQFF. The CDR3, as DNA: TGTGCCAGCAGCTCAGCGGGGGGATGGCGGGAGCAGTTCTTC.

The CDR3, as DNA: TGTGCCAGCAGCCAGTTATCTGGCGGGGGCCGCTACAATGAGCAGTTCTTC. It codes for CASSQLSGGGRYNEQFF. This chain uses TRBV14 with TRBJ2-1, with D maybe TRBD2 (7 bases). Germline lookup yields CDR1 SGHDN and CDR2 FVKESK. The CDR3 contains 17 residues. V was trimmed by 3 bases and J by 3 bases, leaving 18 bases between them. Full variable domain (remainder filled in from reference TRBV14 and TRBJ2-1): EAGVTQFPSHSVIEKGQTVTLRCDPISGHDNLYWYRRVMGKEIKFLLHFVKESKQDESGMPNNRFLAERTGGTYSTLKVQPAELEDSGVYFCASSQLSGGGRYNEQFFGPGTRLTVL.

The chain employs TRBV2 and TRBJ2-1; D is possibly TRBD1 or TRBD2 (6 bases each). CDR1 is SNHLY, CDR2 FYNNEI, per germline. The V gene lost 7 bases and the J gene lost 0 bases, with 10 bases spanning the gap. The CDR3 is 14 residues long. The CDR3 DNA follows: TGTGCCAGCACGGGGGCCCCCTCCTACAATGAGCAGTTCTTC. Amino acid sequence: CASTGAPSYNEQFF.

This clonotype was seen only a few times. The chain recombines TRBV6-1 with TRBJ2-1, with D maybe TRBD2 (6 bases). The germline V gene encodes CDR1 MNHNS and CDR2 SASEGT. The ends were cut back, 5 bases at V and 8 bases at J, with 22 bases in the middle. The CDR3 runs 16 residues. The CDR3 DNA sequence: TGTGCCAGCAGTAACTTCGGACTACCCCCCGGCGATGAGCAGTTCTTC. Translated: CASSNFGLPPGDEQFF.

The J gene is TRBJ1-6, the V gene TRBV6-2 or TRBV6-3; D uncertain. CDR3 length: 14 residues. V was clipped by 1 base and J by 10 bases, with 11 bases between them. In germline, CDR1 is MNHEY, CDR2 SVGEGT. CDR3 bases: TGTGCCAGCAGTTACTTCGAGATGGGGTCACCCCTCCACTTT. The encoded protein is CASSYFEMGSPLHF.

This clonotype was seen ten or more times. J is TRBJ2-7 and V is TRBV6-2 or TRBV6-3, with 7 bases aligning to TRBD2. The ends lost 6 bases at V and 4 bases at J; junction bases unmatched: 6. This CDR3 spans 13 amino acids. Germline V gene data show CDR1 as MNHEY and CDR2 as SVGEGT. The CDR3 DNA sequence: TGTGCCAGCAGATTAAGCGGGGATTACGAGCAGTACGTC. Amino acids: CASRLSGDYEQYV.

This clonotype showed up many times. This chain connects TRBV7-8 to TRBJ2-4; TRBD1 agrees at 10 bases. J was trimmed by 9 bases and V by 5 bases; bases with no gene match: 10. This CDR3 comprises 15 residues. Germline CDR1 reads SGHVS; CDR2 reads FQNEAQ. The CDR3 sequence is CASSMKGQGFAIQYF. CDR3 bases: TGTGCCAGCAGCATGAAGGGACAGGGGTTTGCCATTCAGTACTTC.

This clonotype has ten or more counts. The chain combines TRBV7-6 with TRBJ2-1; TRBD2 aligns across 11 bases. Germline V lookup: CDR1 SGHVS, CDR2 FNYEAQ. This CDR3 is 17 amino acids long. V lost 5 bases to trimming and J lost 7 bases; unmatched junction nucleotides: 13. The DNA for the CDR3 is TGTGCCAGCAGCCAAGGGGTGTCGCCTAGCGGGAGGAATGAGCAGTTCTTC. It translates to CASSQGVSPSGRNEQFF.

This clonotype was counted a few times. The chain uses TRBV2 and TRBJ2-1; maybe TRBD1 (5 bases). Germline CDR1 reads SNHLY; CDR2 reads FYNNEI. This CDR3 region has 12 residues. V lost 7 bases, J lost 2 bases, and 6 bases lay in between. In nucleotides, the CDR3 is TGTGCCAGCACAGGGACCTACAATGAGCAGTTCTTC. This encodes CASTGTYNEQFF.

V gene TRBV11-2 combines with J gene TRBJ2-5; D unclear. The germline gives CDR1 SGHAT, CDR2 FQNNGV. The V gene lost 1 base and the J gene lost 5 bases, with 11 bases spanning the gap. This CDR3 is 14 amino acids long. The CDR3 DNA reads TGTGCCAGCAGCTTAGGGGCTTATTGGGAGACCCAGTACTTC. Its translation: CASSLGAYWETQYF.

V is TRBV6-5 and J is TRBJ2-5; 10 bases align to TRBD2. CDR1 MNHEY and CDR2 SVGAGI come from the germline V gene. This CDR3 spans 16 amino acids. Trimming at V came to 3 bases and at J to 1 base, leaving 5 bases not matched to a gene. The CDR3 here is CASSYGLAGAQETQYF. DNA of the CDR3: TGTGCCAGCAGTTATGGTCTAGCGGGGGCCCAAGAGACCCAGTACTTC.

This clonotype showed up many times. The rearrangement joins TRBV28 to TRBJ2-3, with unresolved D. The germline CDR1 and CDR2 sequences are MDHEN and SYDVKM. V gave up 2 bases and J gave up 0 bases, with 6 bases separating them. The CDR3 loop spans 14 amino acids. CDR3 loop: CASSLGDSTDTQYF. The CDR3 DNA reads TGTGCCAGCAGTTTAGGAGATAGCACAGATACGCAGTATTTT. The full variable domain, its missing parts supplied by reference TRBV28 and TRBJ2-3, is DVKVTQSSRYLVKRTGEKVFLECVQDMDHENMFWYRQDPGLGLRLIYFSYDVKMKEKGDIPEGYSVSREKKERFSLILESASTNQTSMYLCASSLGDSTDTQYFGPGTRLTVL.

V is TRBV20-1 and J is TRBJ2-7; 8 nucleotides match TRBD2. The ends lost 3 bases at V and 2 bases at J; junction bases unmatched: 9. The CDR3 totals 15 residues. Per the germline V gene, CDR1 is DFQATT and CDR2 is SNEGSKA (reference sequence). CDR3 nucleotides: TGCAGTGCTAGCCCATGGCTCGGGGGGGCCTACGAGCAGTACTTC. Translation: CSASPWLGGAYEQYF.

This clonotype was counted a few times. The V gene is TRBV7-8, the J gene TRBJ1-1, with D possibly TRBD1 on 5 matching bases. The CDR3 length is 14 residues. The germline V gene encodes CDR1 SGHVS and CDR2 FQNEAQ. V was clipped by 1 base and J by 5 bases, with 11 bases between them. CDR3 sequence reads: CASSLEMGDTEAFF. CDR3 coding DNA: TGTGCCAGCAGCTTAGAAATGGGGGATACTGAAGCTTTCTTT.

The chain uses TRBV7-9 and TRBJ2-5; possible D gene TRBD2, 6 bases. The CDR3 runs 18 residues. Trimming removed 5 bases at V and 1 base at J, with 23 bases between. Germline V gives CDR1 SEHNR, CDR2 FQNEAQ (reference sequence). CDR3 DNA sequence: TGTGCCAGCAGCCCAAGGTGGGGGACTGAAAGGCGCCAAGAGACCCAGTACTTC. Its protein product is CASSPRWGTERRQETQYF.